This T cell receptor beta chain was profiled in a study of CD8+ T cells in alopecia areata. Indicated treatment: oral pan-JAK inhibitor, 5-10 mg twice daily. This clone has only a few counts. The sequencing template was cDNA reverse transcribed from extracted RNA. TCRdb's copy holds only in-frame clones and misses some; the assay was immunoSEQ multiplex PCR. This sample yields around 270,000 clones, of which 58% are seen a single time; around 1.8% belongs to the top ten. The CDR3 loop spans 14 amino acids. CDR1 is SGDLS and CDR2 is YYNGEE in the germline V gene. V was pared by 3 bases and J by 10 bases, with 9 bases of the junction left unmatched.

The receptor was isolated from a human donor with alopecia areata. The chain combines TRBV9 with TRBJ1-1; 10 bases are a match to TRBD1. The starting material was CD4+ T cells sorted from blood, obtained at week 24, from a patient treated with tofacitinib. CDR3 loop: CASSADRGLGGAFF. CDR3 DNA: TGTGCCAGCAGCGCCGACAGGGGGCTTGGAGGAGCTTTCTTT.